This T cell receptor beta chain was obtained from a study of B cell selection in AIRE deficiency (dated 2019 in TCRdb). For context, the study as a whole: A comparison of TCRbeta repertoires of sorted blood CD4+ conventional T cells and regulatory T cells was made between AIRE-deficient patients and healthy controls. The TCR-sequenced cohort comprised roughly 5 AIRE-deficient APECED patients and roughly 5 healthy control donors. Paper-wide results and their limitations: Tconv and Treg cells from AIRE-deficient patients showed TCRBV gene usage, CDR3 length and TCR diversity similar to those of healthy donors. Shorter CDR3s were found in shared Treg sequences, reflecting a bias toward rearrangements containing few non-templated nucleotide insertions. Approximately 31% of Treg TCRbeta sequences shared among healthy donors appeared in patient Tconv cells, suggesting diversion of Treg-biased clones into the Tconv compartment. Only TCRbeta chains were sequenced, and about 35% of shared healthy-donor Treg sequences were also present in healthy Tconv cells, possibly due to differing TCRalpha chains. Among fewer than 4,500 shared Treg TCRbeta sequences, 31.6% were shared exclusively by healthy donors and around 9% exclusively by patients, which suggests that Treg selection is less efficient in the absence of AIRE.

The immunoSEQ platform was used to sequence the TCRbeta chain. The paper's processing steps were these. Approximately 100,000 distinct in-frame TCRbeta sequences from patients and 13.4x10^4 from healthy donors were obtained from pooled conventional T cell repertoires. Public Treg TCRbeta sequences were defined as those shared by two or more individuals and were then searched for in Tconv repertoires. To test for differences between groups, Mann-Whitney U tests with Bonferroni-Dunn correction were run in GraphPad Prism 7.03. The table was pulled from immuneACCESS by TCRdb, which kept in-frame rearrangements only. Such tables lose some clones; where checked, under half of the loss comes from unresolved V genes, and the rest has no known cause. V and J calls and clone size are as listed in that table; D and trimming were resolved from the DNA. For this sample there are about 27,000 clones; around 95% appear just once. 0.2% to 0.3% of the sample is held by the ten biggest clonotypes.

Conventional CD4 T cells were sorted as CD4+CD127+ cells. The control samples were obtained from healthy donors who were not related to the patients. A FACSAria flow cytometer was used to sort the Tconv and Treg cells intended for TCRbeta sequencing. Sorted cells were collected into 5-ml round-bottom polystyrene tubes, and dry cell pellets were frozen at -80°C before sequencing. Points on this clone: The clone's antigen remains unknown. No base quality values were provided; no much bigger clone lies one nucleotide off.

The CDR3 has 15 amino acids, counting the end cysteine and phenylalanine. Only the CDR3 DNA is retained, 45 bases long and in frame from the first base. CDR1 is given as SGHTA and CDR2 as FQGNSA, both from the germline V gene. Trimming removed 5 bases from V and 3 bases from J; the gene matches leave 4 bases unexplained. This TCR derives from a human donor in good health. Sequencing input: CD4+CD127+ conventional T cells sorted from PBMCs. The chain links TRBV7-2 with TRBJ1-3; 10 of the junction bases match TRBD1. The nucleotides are TGTGCCAGCAGCAGCCGGGACAGGGGTGGAAACACCATATATTTT. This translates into CASSSRDRGGNTIYF.